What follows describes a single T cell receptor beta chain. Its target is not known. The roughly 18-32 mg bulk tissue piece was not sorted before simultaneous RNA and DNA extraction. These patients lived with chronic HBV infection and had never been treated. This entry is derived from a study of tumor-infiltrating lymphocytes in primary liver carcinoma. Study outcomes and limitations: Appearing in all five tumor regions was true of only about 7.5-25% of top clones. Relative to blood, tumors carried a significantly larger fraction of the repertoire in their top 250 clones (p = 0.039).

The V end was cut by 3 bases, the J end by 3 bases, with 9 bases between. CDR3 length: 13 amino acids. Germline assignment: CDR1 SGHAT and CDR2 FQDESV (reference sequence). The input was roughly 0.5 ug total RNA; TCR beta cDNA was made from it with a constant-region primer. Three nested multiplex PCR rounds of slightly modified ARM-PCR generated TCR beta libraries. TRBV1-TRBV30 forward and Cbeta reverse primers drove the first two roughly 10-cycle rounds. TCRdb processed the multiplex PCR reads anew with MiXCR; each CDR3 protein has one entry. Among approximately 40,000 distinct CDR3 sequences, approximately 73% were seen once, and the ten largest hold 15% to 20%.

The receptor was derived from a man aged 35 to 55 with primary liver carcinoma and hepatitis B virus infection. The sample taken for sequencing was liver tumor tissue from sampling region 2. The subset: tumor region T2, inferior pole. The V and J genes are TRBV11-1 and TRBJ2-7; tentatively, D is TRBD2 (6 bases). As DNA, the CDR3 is TGTGCCAGCAGCTTTCCCGGGAGCTACGAGCAGTACTTC. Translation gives CASSFPGSYEQYF.